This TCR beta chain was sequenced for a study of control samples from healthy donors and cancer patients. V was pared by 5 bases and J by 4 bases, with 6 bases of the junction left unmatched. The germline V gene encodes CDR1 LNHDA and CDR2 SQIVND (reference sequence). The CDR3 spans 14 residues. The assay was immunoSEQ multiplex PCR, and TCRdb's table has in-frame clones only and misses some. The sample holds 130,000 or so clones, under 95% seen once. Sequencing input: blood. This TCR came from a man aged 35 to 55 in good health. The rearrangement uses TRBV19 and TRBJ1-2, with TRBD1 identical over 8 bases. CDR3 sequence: CASSASGTGYGYTF. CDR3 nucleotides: TGTGCCAGTAGTGCGTCCGGGACAGGCTATGGCTACACCTTC.